The 30 T cell receptor beta chains listed next were all sequenced from one sample in a study of PD-1 blockade in classical Hodgkin lymphoma. Specified time point: cycle 4 day 1 (C4D1), after less than 7 weeks of nivolumab. Following autologous stem cell transplantation, relapse occurred in every patient, and exposure to brentuximab vedotin varied. Some clones are missing from TCRdb's copy, which holds only in-frame ones; the method was immunoSEQ multiplex PCR. The data contain 28,000 or so clones, around four fifths of them singletons. Sequenced here: peripheral blood mononuclear cells (PBMCs), sampled before the fourth cycle of nivolumab. Every receptor here comes from a human donor with classical Hodgkin lymphoma.

V is TRBV19 and J is TRBJ2-2; D uncertain. This CDR3 is built from 13 residues. V was shortened by 6 bases and J by 5 bases, with 10 bases between the two germline ends. Germline V gene data show CDR1 as LNHDA and CDR2 as SQIVND (reference sequence). CDR3 residues: CASSSSRTGELFF. CDR3 DNA: TGTGCCAGTAGCTCATCACGGACCGGGGAGCTGTTTTTT.

V gene TRBV5-1 combines with J gene TRBJ2-3; 11 bases are a match to TRBD2. The germline V gene encodes CDR1 SGHRS and CDR2 YFSETQ. This CDR3 contains 14 residues. The J segment lost 3 bases and the V segment lost 4 bases, leaving 1 base of the junction unmatched. The CDR3 coding sequence is TGCGCCAGCAGCAGGACTAGCGGGACAGATACGCAGTATTTT. The encoded protein is CASSRTSGTDTQYF. Using reference TRBV5-1 and TRBJ2-3 for the parts outside the CDR3, the full variable domain is KAGVTQTPRYLIKTRGQQVTLSCSPISGHRSVSWYQQTPGQGLQFLFEYFSETQRNKGNFPGRFSGRQFSNSRSEMNVSTLELGDSALYLCASSRTSGTDTQYFGPGTRLTVL.

V is TRBV10-3 and J is TRBJ2-3; no firm D call. Germline assignment: CDR1 ENHRY and CDR2 SYGVKD. The V and J ends lost 6 bases and 5 bases respectively, with 6 bases between them. The CDR3 length is 11 residues. The CDR3 DNA follows: TGTGCCATCAGCGGACGAGATACGCAGTATTTT. It yields the protein CAISGRDTQYF.

The chain employs TRBV19 and TRBJ1-1; D is unresolved. The CDR3 extends over 13 amino acids. The V gene's germline CDR1 is LNHDA and CDR2 SQIVND (reference sequence). V gave up 2 bases and J gave up 5 bases, with 9 bases separating them. CDR3 sequence reads: CASSIRGGTEAFF. CDR3 bases: TGTGCCAGTAGTATACGGGGAGGGACTGAAGCTTTCTTT.

V gene TRBV19 combines with J gene TRBJ1-1; no definite D call. From germline, CDR1 is LNHDA and CDR2 SQIVND (reference sequence). CDR3 length: 13 amino acids. V lost 4 bases and J 0 bases, leaving 6 bases between the germline ends. The CDR3 is CASSTTVNTEAFF. The CDR3 DNA reads as TGTGCCAGTAGTACAACAGTGAACACTGAAGCTTTCTTT.

This chain uses TRBV18 with TRBJ2-1; TRBD1 agrees at 8 bases. With 4 bases clipped from V and 9 bases from J, the junction kept 8 bases outside the gene matches. Germline CDR1 KGHSH, CDR2 LQKENI. The CDR3 runs to 14 residues. The CDR3 loop is CASSLDRVGGEQFF. CDR3 sequence (DNA): TGTGCCAGCTCACTGGACAGGGTTGGGGGTGAGCAGTTCTTC.

The V and J genes are TRBV7-8 and TRBJ2-5, with D perhaps TRBD1 or TRBD2 (5 bases each). The germline V and J ends were trimmed by 5 bases and 4 bases, with 14 bases remaining between them. There are 14 residues in the CDR3. Per the germline V gene, CDR1 is SGHVS and CDR2 is FQNEAQ. The CDR3 DNA sequence: TGTGCCAGCAGCCAAAGGGACCGGCGAGAGACCCAGTACTTC. Translated: CASSQRDRRETQYF.

The genes are TRBV9 and TRBJ2-1, with TRBD2 matching 9 bases. The V and J ends lost 2 bases and 8 bases, in that order; junction bases with no gene match: 5. Germline V gene sequence: CDR1 SGDLS, CDR2 YYNGEE. The CDR3 covers 14 residues. CDR3 region: CASSVRLAEDEQFF. CDR3 nucleotides: TGTGCCAGCAGCGTTAGACTAGCGGAGGATGAGCAGTTCTTC.

The genes are TRBV6-5 and TRBJ1-3; D remains ambiguous. Germline V gives CDR1 MNHEY, CDR2 SVGAGI. V was trimmed by 0 bases and J by 0 bases, leaving 9 bases between them. The CDR3 contains 16 residues. The CDR3 here is CASSYSPDTSGNTIYF. The CDR3, as DNA: TGTGCCAGCAGTTACTCTCCCGATACCTCTGGAAACACCATATATTTT.

This chain uses TRBV6-1 with TRBJ1-6, with TRBD1 matching 8 bases. J gave up 6 bases and V 5 bases, and 3 bases lay outside the gene matches. Germline values: CDR1 MNHNS, CDR2 SASEGT. The CDR3 is 14 amino acids. The CDR3 DNA follows: TGTGCCAGCAGTCTTGACAGGGGTAATTCACCCCTCCACTTT. Encoded protein: CASSLDRGNSPLHF.

This sequence joins TRBV5-5 and TRBJ2-7; D call uncertain. Germline assignment: CDR1 SGHKS and CDR2 YYEKEE (reference sequence). This CDR3 comprises 15 residues. Trimming took 0 bases from V and 2 from J, leaving 12 bases between them. CDR3 DNA sequence: TGTGCCAGCAGCTTGGCCCCCCAGGCGACCTACGAGCAGTACTTC. Its protein is CASSLAPQATYEQYF.

The chain has TRBV7-8 and TRBJ1-2; 7 positions agree with TRBD1. The CDR3 is 15 amino acids. Germline V gene sequence: CDR1 SGHVS, CDR2 FQNEAQ. Germline trimming cut 1 base from V and 4 bases from J; bases unmatched to any gene: 6. CDR3 coding DNA: TGTGCCAGCAGCTTAGGTCAGGGGGGCGGCTATGGCTACACCTTC. Translated, it gives CASSLGQGGGYGYTF.

CDR3 bases: TGTGCTAGTGGTCTCGTTGGTGCTAGCGGCAATGAGCAGTTCTTC. Translating gives CASGLVGASGNEQFF. This chain uses TRBV12-5 with TRBJ2-1; 7 bases match TRBD2. CDR3 size: 15 residues. V lost 5 bases and J lost 6; bases outside the gene matches: 10. CDR1 and CDR2 from the germline V gene are LGHNT and FRNRAP.

This clone was recorded a few times. This sample also contains other DNA sequences that code for the same CDR3. The V call is TRBV5-1, the J call TRBJ1-1; D remains unclear. Trimming removed 0 bases from V and 0 bases from J, with 6 bases in between. In germline, CDR1 is SGHRS, CDR2 YFSETQ. This CDR3 comprises 14 residues. In nucleotides, the CDR3 is TGCGCCAGCAGCTTGGCTGGGATGAACACTGAAGCTTTCTTT. It translates to CASSLAGMNTEAFF. The whole variable domain, filled in from reference TRBV5-1 and TRBJ1-1, reads KAGVTQTPRYLIKTRGQQVTLSCSPISGHRSVSWYQQTPGQGLQFLFEYFSETQRNKGNFPGRFSGRQFSNSRSEMNVSTLELGDSALYLCASSLAGMNTEAFFGQGTRLTVV.

This chain connects TRBV7-8 to TRBJ2-1; 7 bases fit TRBD2. The V gene's germline CDR1 is SGHVS and CDR2 FQNEAQ. The CDR3 totals 18 residues. Germline trimming cut 6 bases from V and 0 bases from J; bases unmatched to any gene: 14. CDR3 residues: CASRIGSGLISSYNEQFF. CDR3 bases: TGTGCCAGCAGAATTGGTTCGGGACTAATTAGCTCCTACAATGAGCAGTTCTTC.

CDR3 sequence (DNA): TGTGCCAGCAGCCAAGGGGACAGGAGGAACTATGGCTACACCTTC. Translated: CASSQGDRRNYGYTF. The chain recombines TRBV14 with TRBJ1-2; TRBD1 matches 8 bases. CDR1 is SGHDN and CDR2 is FVKESK in the germline V gene. V lost 1 base, J lost 2 bases, and 3 bases stayed unmatched. This CDR3 is built from 15 residues.

The chain recombines TRBV5-4 with TRBJ1-2; possibly TRBD1 for D (6 bases). V lost 4 bases and J lost 5, with 12 bases in between. Germline lookup yields CDR1 SGHNT and CDR2 YYREEE (reference sequence). This CDR3 is 13 amino acids long. The CDR3 spells CASSVGGGYGYTF. In nucleotides, the CDR3 is TGTGCCAGCAGCGTCGGAGGGGGGTATGGCTACACCTTC.

The CDR3 region is CASTRGGVGVDTEAFF. In nucleotides, the CDR3 is TGTGCCAGCACGAGAGGGGGGGTAGGAGTTGACACTGAAGCTTTCTTT. This chain uses TRBV28 with TRBJ1-1, with D maybe TRBD1 (6 bases). The V end was cut by 7 bases, the J end by 3 bases, with 21 bases between. The CDR3 is 16 residues long. Per the germline V gene, CDR1 is MDHEN and CDR2 is SYDVKM.

This rearrangement joins TRBV27 to TRBJ1-3; weak D call: TRBD1 (6 bases). This CDR3 is built from 14 residues. V lost 2 bases and J 2 bases, leaving 7 bases between the germline ends. Germline CDR1 reads MNHEY; CDR2 reads SMNVEV (reference sequence). The CDR3 sequence: CASSLGGPGNTIYF. The CDR3 coding sequence is TGTGCCAGCAGTTTAGGGGGCCCTGGAAACACCATATATTTT.

This sequence joins TRBV7-9 and TRBJ1-2; D is possibly TRBD1 (5 bases). This CDR3 comprises 14 residues. Germline V gene data show CDR1 as SEHNR and CDR2 as FQNEAQ (reference sequence). With 5 bases removed from V and 2 bases from J, the gap between germline ends came to 12 bases. CDR3 sequence: CASSGAQGNYGYTF. In DNA form, the CDR3 reads TGTGCCAGCAGCGGAGCGCAGGGAAACTATGGCTACACCTTC.

V usage is TRBV7-9 and J usage is TRBJ2-5; D is perhaps TRBD1 (6 bases). CDR3 length: 16 amino acids. Germline V lookup: CDR1 SEHNR, CDR2 FQNEAQ (reference sequence). Trimming cost V 1 base and J 5 bases, with 17 bases left between them. DNA of the CDR3: TGTGCCAGCAGCTTAGTATTGAGTAGGGGGTTGGAGACCCAGTACTTC. Its protein is CASSLVLSRGLETQYF.

The V and J genes are TRBV2 and TRBJ1-1; TRBD1 agrees at 7 bases. The trim removed 0 bases at V and 4 bases at J, leaving 5 bases unmatched. This CDR3 is built from 15 residues. The germline V gene encodes CDR1 SNHLY and CDR2 FYNNEI. The CDR3 region has the DNA TGTGCCAGCAGTGAAGCACAGGGGCTAGTCACTGAAGCTTTCTTT. Its protein is CASSEAQGLVTEAFF. The full variable domain, its missing parts supplied by reference TRBV2 and TRBJ1-1, is EPEVTQTPSHQVTQMGQEVILRCVPISNHLYFYWYRQILGQKVEFLVSFYNNEISEKSEIFDDQFSVERPDGSNFTLKIRSTKLEDSAMYFCASSEAQGLVTEAFFGQGTRLTVV.

V usage is TRBV30 and J usage is TRBJ1-6, with D possibly TRBD1 on 5 matching bases. The germline CDR1 and CDR2 sequences are GTSNPN and SVGIG (reference sequence). CDR3 length equals 14 residues. V lost 6 bases and J lost 7, with 16 bases in between. The CDR3 region is CACQGKGDNSPLHF. CDR3 nucleotide sequence: TGTGCCTGTCAAGGGAAAGGGGACAATTCACCCCTCCACTTT.

This clone appeared once. For the CDR3, the DNA is TGTGCCAGTAGTACCGGGACTAGCCCCAATGAGCAGTTCTTC. Amino acids: CASSTGTSPNEQFF. This chain links TRBV19 with TRBJ2-1, with TRBD2 matching 9 bases. The CDR3 sequence is 14 residues long. The J segment lost 6 bases and the V segment lost 4 bases, leaving 4 bases of the junction unmatched. Germline V lookup: CDR1 LNHDA, CDR2 SQIVND (reference sequence).

The chain links TRBV6-5 to TRBJ2-2; D not resolved. Trimming took off 5 bases at V and 6 bases at J, with 10 bases between the two ends. This CDR3 comprises 13 residues. From germline, CDR1 is MNHEY and CDR2 SVGAGI. This CDR3 reads CASSPLKPGELFF. The CDR3 DNA reads TGTGCCAGCAGTCCCCTTAAACCCGGGGAGCTGTTTTTT.

This chain links TRBV5-6 with TRBJ2-2; 14 positions agree with TRBD2. The CDR3 has 16 amino acids. CDR1 is SGHDT and CDR2 is YYEEEE in the germline V gene. Trimming removed 3 bases from V and 6 bases from J; junction bases left unmatched: 4. The CDR3 DNA is TGTGCCAGCAGCTCTAGGGGACTAGCGGGAGCCGGGGAGCTGTTTTTT. Encoded protein: CASSSRGLAGAGELFF.

The chain recombines TRBV7-2 with TRBJ2-1; possibly TRBD2 for D (6 bases). The CDR3 runs 16 residues. Trimming took 5 bases from V and 6 from J, leaving 20 bases between them. Germline V gene lookup returns CDR1 SGHTA and CDR2 FQGNSA. The CDR3 here is CASSVLALGFGNEQFF. As DNA, the CDR3 is TGTGCCAGCAGCGTTCTAGCGTTGGGATTTGGCAATGAGCAGTTCTTC.

This rearrangement joins TRBV10-3 to TRBJ1-3; 8 bases map to TRBD1. Losses at the gene ends were 6 bases for V and 0 bases for J; bases not matched to a gene: 4. CDR3 length equals 15 residues. The germline V gene has CDR1 ENHRY and CDR2 SYGVKD. In DNA form, the CDR3 reads TGTGCCATCAGCCCAGGGGGCTTCTCTGGAAACACCATATATTTT. Translated, it gives CAISPGGFSGNTIYF.

The genes are TRBV29-1 and TRBJ2-3; D not resolved. Germline CDR1 and CDR2: SQVTM and ANQGSEA. The V gene lost 5 bases and the J gene lost 3 bases, with 6 bases spanning the gap. This CDR3 is 11 amino acids long. In nucleotides, the CDR3 is TGCAGCGTTTCACGAACAGATACGCAGTATTTT. It codes for CSVSRTDTQYF.

The gene calls are TRBV19 and TRBJ1-5; unclear D gene. V lost 6 bases and J lost 0, with 9 bases in between. Germline V gene data show CDR1 as LNHDA and CDR2 as SQIVND (reference sequence). This CDR3 region has 14 residues. This chain's CDR3 is CASRPADSNQPQHF. For the CDR3, the DNA is TGTGCCAGTAGGCCGGCTGATAGCAATCAGCCCCAGCATTTT.